This paragraph covers one T cell receptor (beta chain) sequence. Its antigen is not identified. The data belong to a study of T cells expressing NK-cell markers. The V gene's germline CDR1 is SGHAT and CDR2 FQNNGV. The CDR3 is made up of 13 amino acids. Template switching by 5'RACE with UMIs generated the TCR beta cDNA. TCRdb re-called the 5' RACE reads, yielding one record per CDR3 amino acid sequence without DNA. The sample totals 200,000 to 300,000 distinct CDR3 sequences. The study's findings and limits: In a group of several donors, dominant NKG2C+ clonotypes represented 1.0-7.0% of CD8+ T cells. Researchers report these clonotypes also headed the CD3+CD56-NKG2C+ fraction in a few donors.

The chain uses TRBV11-2 and TRBJ1-2. The source material was blood T cells: a sorted CD56 or NKG2C T cell subset, CD4+ or CD8+ T cells, or bulk PBMC T cells (not recorded which). The clonotype originates from a woman aged 18 to 75 in good health. The CDR3 sequence is CASSLGAAYGYTF.